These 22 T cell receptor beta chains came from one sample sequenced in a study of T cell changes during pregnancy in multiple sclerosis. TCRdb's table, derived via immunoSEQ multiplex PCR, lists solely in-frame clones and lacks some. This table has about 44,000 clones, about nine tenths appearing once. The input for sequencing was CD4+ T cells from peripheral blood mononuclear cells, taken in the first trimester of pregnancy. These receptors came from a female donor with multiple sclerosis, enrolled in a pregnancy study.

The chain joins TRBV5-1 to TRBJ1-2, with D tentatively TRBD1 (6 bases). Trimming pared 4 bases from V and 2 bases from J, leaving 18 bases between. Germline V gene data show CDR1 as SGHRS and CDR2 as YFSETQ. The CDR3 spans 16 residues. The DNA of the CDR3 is TGCGCCAGCAGCCTAGGACAGACTCCAAGAAACTATGGCTACACCTTC. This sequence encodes CASSLGQTPRNYGYTF.

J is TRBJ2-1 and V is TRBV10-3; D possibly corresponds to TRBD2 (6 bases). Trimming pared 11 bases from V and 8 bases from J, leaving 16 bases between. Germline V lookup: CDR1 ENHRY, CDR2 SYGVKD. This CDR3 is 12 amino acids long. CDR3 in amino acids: CAVRLEGDEQFF. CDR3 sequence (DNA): TGTGCCGTTAGACTAGAGGGCGATGAGCAGTTCTTC.

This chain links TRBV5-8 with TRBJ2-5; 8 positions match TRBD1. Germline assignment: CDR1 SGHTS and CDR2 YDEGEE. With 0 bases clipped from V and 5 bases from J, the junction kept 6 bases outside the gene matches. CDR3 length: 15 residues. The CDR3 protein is CASSLGSRGPETQYF. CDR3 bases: TGTGCCAGCAGCTTGGGGTCCAGGGGGCCTGAGACCCAGTACTTC.

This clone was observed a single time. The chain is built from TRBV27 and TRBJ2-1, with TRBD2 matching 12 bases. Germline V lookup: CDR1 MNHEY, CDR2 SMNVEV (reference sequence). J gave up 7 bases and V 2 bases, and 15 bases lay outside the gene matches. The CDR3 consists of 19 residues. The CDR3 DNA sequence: TGTGCCAGCAGTTTAAGACCTAGCGGGAGGGCCACGCGGCTTAATGAGCAGTTCTTC. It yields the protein CASSLRPSGRATRLNEQFF.

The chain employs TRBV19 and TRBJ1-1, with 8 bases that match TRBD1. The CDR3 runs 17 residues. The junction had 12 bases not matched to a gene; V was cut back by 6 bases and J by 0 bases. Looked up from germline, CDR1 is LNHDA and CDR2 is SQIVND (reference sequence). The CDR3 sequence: CASRTGALATLNTEAFF. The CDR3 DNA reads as TGTGCCAGTAGGACAGGGGCGCTCGCGACTTTGAACACTGAAGCTTTCTTT.

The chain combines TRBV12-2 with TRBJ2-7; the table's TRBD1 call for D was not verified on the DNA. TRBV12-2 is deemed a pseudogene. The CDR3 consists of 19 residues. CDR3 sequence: CASRLAGALGAGGAHEQYF. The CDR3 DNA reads TGTGCAAGTCGCTTAGCGGGGGCATTAGGGGCAGGGGGTGCCCACGAGCAGTACTTC.

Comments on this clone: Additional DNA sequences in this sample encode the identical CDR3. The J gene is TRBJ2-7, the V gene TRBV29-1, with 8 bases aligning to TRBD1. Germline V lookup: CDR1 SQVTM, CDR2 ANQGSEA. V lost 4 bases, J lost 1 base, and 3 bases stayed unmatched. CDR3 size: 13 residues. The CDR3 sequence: CSVGGTGSYEQYF. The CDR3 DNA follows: TGCAGCGTTGGGGGGACAGGTTCCTACGAGCAGTACTTC.

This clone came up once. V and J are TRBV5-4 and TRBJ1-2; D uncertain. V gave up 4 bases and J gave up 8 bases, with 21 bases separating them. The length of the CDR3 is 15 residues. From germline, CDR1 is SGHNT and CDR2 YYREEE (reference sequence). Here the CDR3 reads CASSNKKRESGGYTF. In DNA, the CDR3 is TGTGCCAGCAGCAACAAAAAGAGGGAATCCGGCGGCTACACCTTC.

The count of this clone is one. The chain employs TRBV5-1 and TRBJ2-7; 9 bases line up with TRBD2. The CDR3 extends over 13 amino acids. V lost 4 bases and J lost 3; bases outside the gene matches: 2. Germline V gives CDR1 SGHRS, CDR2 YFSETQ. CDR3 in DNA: TGCGCCAGCAGCCCTAGCGGGGACTACGAGCAGTACTTC. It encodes CASSPSGDYEQYF.

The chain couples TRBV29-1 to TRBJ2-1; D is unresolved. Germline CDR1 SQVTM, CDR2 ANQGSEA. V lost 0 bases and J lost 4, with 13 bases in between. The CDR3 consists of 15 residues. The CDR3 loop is CSVEDNPSTYNEQFF. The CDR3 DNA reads TGCAGCGTTGAAGATAATCCGAGTACGTACAATGAGCAGTTCTTC.

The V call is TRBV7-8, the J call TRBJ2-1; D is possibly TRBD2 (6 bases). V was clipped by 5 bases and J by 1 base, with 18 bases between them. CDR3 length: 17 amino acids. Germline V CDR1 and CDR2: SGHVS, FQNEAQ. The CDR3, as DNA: TGTGCCAGCAGCCCTCAGGGCGGGATTCCATCCTACAATGAGCAGTTCTTC. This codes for CASSPQGGIPSYNEQFF.

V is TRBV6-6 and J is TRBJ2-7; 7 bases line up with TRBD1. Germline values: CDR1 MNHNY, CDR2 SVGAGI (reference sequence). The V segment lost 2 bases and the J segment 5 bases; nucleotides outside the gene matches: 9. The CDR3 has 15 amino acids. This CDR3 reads CASSYAPGQPDEQYF. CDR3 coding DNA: TGTGCCAGCAGTTACGCTCCGGGACAGCCTGACGAGCAGTACTTC.

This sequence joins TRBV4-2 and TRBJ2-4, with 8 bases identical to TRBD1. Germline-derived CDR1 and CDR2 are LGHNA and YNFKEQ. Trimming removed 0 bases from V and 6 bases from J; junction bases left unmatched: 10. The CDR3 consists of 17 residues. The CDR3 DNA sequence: TGTGCCAGCAGCCAAGAGCCCTCAGGGGGCTTAGGAAACATTCAGTACTTC. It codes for CASSQEPSGGLGNIQYF.

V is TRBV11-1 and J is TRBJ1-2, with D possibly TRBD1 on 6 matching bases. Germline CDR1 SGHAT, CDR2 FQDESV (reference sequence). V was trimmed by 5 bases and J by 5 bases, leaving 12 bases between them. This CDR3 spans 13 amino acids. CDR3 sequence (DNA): TGTGCCAGCAGCCCGGGGGGGGCGTATGGCTACACCTTC. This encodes CASSPGGAYGYTF.

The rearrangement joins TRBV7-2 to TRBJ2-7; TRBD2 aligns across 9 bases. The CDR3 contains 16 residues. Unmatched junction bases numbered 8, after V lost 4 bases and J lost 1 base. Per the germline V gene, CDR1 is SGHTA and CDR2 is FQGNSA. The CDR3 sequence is CASSSFGSGRSYEQYF. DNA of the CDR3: TGTGCCAGCAGCTCCTTTGGTAGCGGGAGATCCTACGAGCAGTACTTC.

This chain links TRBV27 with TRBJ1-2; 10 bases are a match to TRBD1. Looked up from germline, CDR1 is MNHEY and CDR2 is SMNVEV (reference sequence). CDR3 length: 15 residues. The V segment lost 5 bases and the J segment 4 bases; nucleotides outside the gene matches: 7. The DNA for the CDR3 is TGTGCCAGCAGTCCCAGGACAGGGGGGGTCTATGGCTACACCTTC. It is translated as CASSPRTGGVYGYTF.

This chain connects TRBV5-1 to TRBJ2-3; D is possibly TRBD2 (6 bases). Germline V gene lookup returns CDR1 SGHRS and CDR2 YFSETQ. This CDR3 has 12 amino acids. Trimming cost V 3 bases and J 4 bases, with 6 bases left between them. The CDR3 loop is CASSWGADTQYF. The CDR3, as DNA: TGCGCCAGCAGCTGGGGGGCAGATACGCAGTATTTT.

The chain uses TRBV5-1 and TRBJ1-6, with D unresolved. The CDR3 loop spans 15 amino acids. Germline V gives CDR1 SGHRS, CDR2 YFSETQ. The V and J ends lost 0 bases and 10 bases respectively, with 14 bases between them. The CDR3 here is CASSLANLPRSPLHF. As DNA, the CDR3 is TGCGCCAGCAGCTTGGCCAATCTGCCTCGGTCACCCCTCCACTTT.

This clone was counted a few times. CDR3 bases: TGTGCCAGTAGTATACAGGGACTAGTCCATGAGCAGTTCTTC. Protein product: CASSIQGLVHEQFF. The chain combines TRBV19 with TRBJ2-1, with TRBD2 matching 8 bases. Germline CDR1 and CDR2: LNHDA and SQIVND (reference sequence). Unmatched junction bases numbered 5, after V lost 2 bases and J lost 8 bases. This CDR3 is 14 amino acids long.

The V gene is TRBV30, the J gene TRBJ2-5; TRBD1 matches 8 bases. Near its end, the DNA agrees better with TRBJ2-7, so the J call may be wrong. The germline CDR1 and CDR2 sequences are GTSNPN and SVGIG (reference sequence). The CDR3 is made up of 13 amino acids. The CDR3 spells CAYDRGRLYEQYF. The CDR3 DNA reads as TGTGCCTACGACAGGGGAAGGCTTTACGAGCAGTACTTC.

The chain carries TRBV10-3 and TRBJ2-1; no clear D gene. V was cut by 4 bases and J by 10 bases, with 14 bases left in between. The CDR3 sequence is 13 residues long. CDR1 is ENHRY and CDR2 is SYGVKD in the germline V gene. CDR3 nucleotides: TGTGCCATCAGTGGTGTAGGCGGAGCCGAGCAGTTCTTC. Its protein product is CAISGVGGAEQFF.

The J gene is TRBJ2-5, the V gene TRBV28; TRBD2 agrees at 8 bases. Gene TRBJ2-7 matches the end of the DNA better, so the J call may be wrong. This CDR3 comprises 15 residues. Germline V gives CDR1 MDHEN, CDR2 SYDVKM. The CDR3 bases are TGTGCCATCCTGGCTAGCGGGCTCCGATCCTACGAGCAGTACTTC. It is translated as CAILASGLRSYEQYF.